This TCR beta chain was retrieved from a study of shared clonotypes between healthy human individuals. Study-level points and caveats: The study's rarefaction showed incomplete sorted-subset sequencing despite large depth.

Germline V gives CDR1 LNHDA, CDR2 SQIVND (reference sequence). V gave up 3 bases and J gave up 4 bases, with 9 bases separating them. This CDR3 contains 13 residues. Comments on this clone: Its antigen remains unknown.

Sequencing used immunoSEQ multiplex PCR; TCRdb keeps in-frame clones, though not all of them. The repertoire holds 780,000 or so clones, 72% seen once, with about 1.7% in the top ten. The sequence was collected from a woman in her 30s in good health. Specimen: memory CD4+ T cells sorted from blood. Subset described: CD45RA-negative fraction. The chain employs TRBV19 and TRBJ1-2; no clear D gene. The DNA of the CDR3 is TGTGCCAGTAGTATCACGGGAGCCTATGGCTACACCTTC. Translated, it gives CASSITGAYGYTF.